The sequence of this T cell receptor (beta chain) was determined in a study of blood T cell repertoires in COVID-19. TCRdb's copy holds only in-frame clones and misses some; the assay was immunoSEQ multiplex PCR. The table lists approximately 150,000 clones, 84% of them singletons. With 0 bases removed from V and 9 bases from J, the gap between germline ends came to 22 bases. Germline V lookup: CDR1 SGHTS, CDR2 YDEGEE. This CDR3 region has 17 residues. Sample: PBMCs or T cells enriched from blood (not recorded which). The chain has TRBV5-8 and TRBJ1-5, with a possible D match to TRBD1 (6 bases). This receptor was obtained from a man aged 50-60 years who had recovered from COVID-19. CDR3 residues: CASSLASGAGGGRPQHF. DNA for the CDR3: TGTGCCAGCAGCTTGGCCTCGGGAGCGGGAGGGGGTCGGCCCCAGCATTTT.